Given below is one T cell receptor (beta chain) in context. What it binds is unknown. TCRdb re-analysed the 5' RACE reads in MiXCR, keeping a single row per CDR3 protein. The sample records 500,000 to 700,000 distinct CDR3 sequences, less than 20% being singletons. V shed 5 bases and J shed 14 bases, with 13 bases lying between them. Germline lookup yields CDR1 ENHRY and CDR2 SYGVKD. The CDR3 runs 12 residues. The sample is drawn from a study of T cells after yellow fever vaccination. Study-level findings and limits: Abundant bulk-population clonotypes could contaminate the FACS-sorted repertoires.

The material was PBMCs, obtained 15 days after the yellow fever booster vaccination. The TCR originated in a man aged 25 to 40 who received the YFV17D yellow fever vaccine. The chain combines TRBV10-3 with TRBJ1-6; D is perhaps TRBD1 (6 bases). CDR3: CAISPGQSSLHF. In nucleotides, the CDR3 is TGTGCCATCAGTCCCGGACAGTCCTCCCTCCACTTT.